The 32 T cell receptor beta chains listed next were all sequenced from one sample in a study of long-term antiretroviral therapy in people with HIV. Running of the v3.0 immunoSEQ assay took place at survey level. Here immunoSEQ multiplex PCR was the method, and the copy in TCRdb shows in-frame clones only, minus some. The sample consists of 7,000 to 9,000 clones, about three quarters of them appearing once. The sequences come from unsorted PBMCs, collected 0.6 years before starting antiretroviral therapy. Every receptor here comes from a man aged 35 to 55 with HIV.

This chain connects TRBV27 to TRBJ2-6; TRBD1 aligns across 9 bases. The CDR3 totals 14 residues. Germline V gives CDR1 MNHEY, CDR2 SMNVEV (reference sequence). After removal of 7 bases from V and 4 bases from J, the junction contained 2 bases not matched to a gene. The CDR3 nucleotides are TGTGCCAGCAAACAGGGGGCCGGGGCCAACGTCCTGACTTTC. Translating it yields CASKQGAGANVLTF. Using reference TRBV27 and TRBJ2-6 for the parts outside the CDR3, the full variable domain is EAQVTQNPRYLITVTGKKLTVTCSQNMNHEYMSWYRQDPGLGLRQIYYSMNVEVTDKGDVPEGYKVSRKEKRNFPLILESPSPNQTSLYFCASKQGAGANVLTFGAGSRLTVL.

The chain recombines TRBV6-1 with TRBJ2-2; D not certain. The CDR3 is made up of 16 amino acids. Germline CDR1 is MNHNS and CDR2 is SASEGT. V gave up 3 bases and J gave up 2 bases, with 13 bases separating them. In nucleotides, the CDR3 is TGTGCCAGCAGTGATCGCTTGGCTACTAACACCGGGGAGCTGTTTTTT. As protein: CASSDRLATNTGELFF.

This clone was counted between two and nine times. The rearrangement links TRBV12-2 to TRBJ1-5; the DNA was not compared with TRBD1, the D call given in the table. TRBV12-2 is classified as a pseudogene. The CDR3 runs to 23 residues. CDR3 coding DNA: TGTGCAAGTCGCACGCTTGATTCCGGGACAGGAAATATCGATGTGCAGAGCAATCAGCCCCAGCATTTT. Encoded protein: CASRTLDSGTGNIDVQSNQPQHF.

This chain links TRBV4-1 with TRBJ1-1, with D tentatively TRBD1 (5 bases). Germline values: CDR1 MGHRA, CDR2 YSYEKL. Trimming removed 1 base from V and 4 bases from J, with 10 bases in between. The CDR3 is 14 amino acids. The CDR3 loop is CASSQARGGTEAFF. Here the CDR3 DNA reads TGCGCCAGCAGCCAAGCGCGGGGGGGCACTGAAGCTTTCTTT.

The J gene is TRBJ1-1, the V gene TRBV4-2; maybe TRBD1 (5 bases). Germline-derived CDR1 and CDR2 are LGHNA and YNFKEQ. The CDR3 is 17 amino acids. The V gene lost 4 bases and the J gene lost 4 bases, with 22 bases spanning the gap. CDR3 sequence (DNA): TGTGCCAGCAGCCCCTTGGAGGGGAATCGGTTGAGCACTGAAGCTTTCTTT. Protein: CASSPLEGNRLSTEAFF.

The gene calls are TRBV5-1 and TRBJ1-5; a weak D match, TRBD1 (6 bases). This CDR3 is built from 13 residues. V lost 4 bases and J lost 10, with 15 bases in between. Germline CDR1 and CDR2: SGHRS and YFSETQ. The CDR3 nucleotides are TGCGCCAGCAGCGGACGCTCAGGGGATCCCCAGCATTTT. It translates to CASSGRSGDPQHF.

V usage is TRBV2 and J usage is TRBJ1-4; 9 bases are shared with TRBD1. V lost 6 bases and J lost 4; bases outside the gene matches: 6. CDR1 is SNHLY, CDR2 FYNNEI, per germline. This CDR3 is built from 15 residues. The CDR3 nucleotides are TGTGCCAGCAGGGTCGGGGGACAGGGTAATGAAAAACTGTTTTTT. Residues: CASRVGGQGNEKLFF. Full variable domain (remainder filled in from reference TRBV2 and TRBJ1-4): EPEVTQTPSHQVTQMGQEVILRCVPISNHLYFYWYRQILGQKVEFLVSFYNNEISEKSEIFDDQFSVERPDGSNFTLKIRSTKLEDSAMYFCASRVGGQGNEKLFFGSGTQLSVL.

The V call is TRBV4-1, the J call TRBJ1-2; 7 bases agree with TRBD1. Germline trimming cut 1 base from V and 1 base from J; bases unmatched to any gene: 6. Germline lookup yields CDR1 MGHRA and CDR2 YSYEKL. CDR3 length equals 16 residues. The CDR3, as DNA: TGCGCCAGCAGCCAAGTGGTAGCAGGGGGTAACTATGGCTACACCTTC. Its translation: CASSQVVAGGNYGYTF.

The J gene is TRBJ1-1, the V gene TRBV27; D remains ambiguous. CDR1 and CDR2 from the germline V gene are MNHEY and SMNVEV (reference sequence). The length of the CDR3 is 15 residues. V lost 5 bases to trimming and J lost 4 bases, with 17 bases between them. The CDR3 protein is CASSPPRGEGTEAFF. Here the CDR3 DNA reads TGTGCCAGCAGTCCCCCCCGGGGAGAGGGCACTGAAGCTTTCTTT.

CDR3 sequence reads: CASSNPSRGTYEQYF. The DNA for the CDR3 is TGTGCCAGTAGTAACCCCTCTAGGGGAACCTACGAGCAGTACTTC. The genes are TRBV19 and TRBJ2-7; the D gene is possibly TRBD1 (5 bases). Between the trimmed V and J ends, which lost 4 bases and 2 bases, there was a span of 15 bases. Germline V gene lookup returns CDR1 LNHDA and CDR2 SQIVND (reference sequence). There are 15 residues in the CDR3.

Only one count was recorded for this clone. The chain uses TRBV6-1 and TRBJ1-5; 9 bases match TRBD1. Germline trimming cut 6 bases from V and 6 bases from J; bases unmatched to any gene: 6. Looked up from germline, CDR1 is MNHNS and CDR2 is SASEGT. The CDR3 consists of 14 residues. The CDR3 DNA reads as TGTGCCAGCAGGGAATCGACAGGGGGTCAGCCCCAGCATTTT. This encodes CASRESTGGQPQHF.

V gene TRBV7-2 combines with J gene TRBJ2-1; D gene unclear. The CDR3 runs to 15 residues. Deletions cut 4 bases from V and 0 bases from J, with 10 bases between. The germline V gene has CDR1 SGHTA and CDR2 FQGNSA. The CDR3 nucleotides are TGTGCCAGCAGCTCCGGGTCGAGCTCCTACAATGAGCAGTTCTTC. Translation gives CASSSGSSSYNEQFF.

The J gene is TRBJ1-2, the V gene TRBV9, with D maybe TRBD1 (5 bases). The CDR3 extends over 17 amino acids. V lost 1 base to trimming and J lost 7 bases, with 23 bases between them. Germline V CDR1 and CDR2: SGDLS, YYNGEE. The CDR3 reads CASSVKGGWGREGGYTF. CDR3 sequence (DNA): TGTGCCAGCAGCGTAAAAGGCGGTTGGGGCAGGGAAGGTGGCTACACCTTC.

This sequence joins TRBV6-5 and TRBJ2-3, with 7 positions matching TRBD2. CDR1 MNHEY and CDR2 SVGAGI come from the germline V gene. CDR3 length: 14 amino acids. Losses at the gene ends were 6 bases for V and 0 bases for J; bases not matched to a gene: 3. The chain's CDR3 is CASSNGGSTDTQYF. The CDR3 region has the DNA TGTGCCAGCAGCAACGGGGGGAGCACAGATACGCAGTATTTT.

V gene TRBV6-6 combines with J gene TRBJ1-5, with D maybe TRBD1 (6 bases). The V and J ends lost 5 bases and 7 bases respectively, with 15 bases between them. Germline loops: CDR1 MNHNY, CDR2 SVGAGI (reference sequence). The CDR3 contains 14 residues. This chain's CDR3 is CASSLQTGGQPQHF. CDR3 sequence (DNA): TGTGCCAGCAGTCTACAGACAGGCGGACAGCCCCAGCATTTT.

The rearrangement uses TRBV19 and TRBJ2-7; D remains ambiguous. Germline-derived CDR1 and CDR2 are LNHDA and SQIVND (reference sequence). This CDR3 spans 14 amino acids. Trimming left V 11 bases short and J 0 bases short, with 17 bases between. The CDR3 region has the DNA TGTGCCTCCCCCCGGGTGATAAGCTCCTACGAGCAGTACTTC. It specifies CASPRVISSYEQYF.

The chain employs TRBV7-9 and TRBJ2-2; D perhaps matches TRBD1 (6 bases). CDR3 length: 14 amino acids. Germline V gene data show CDR1 as SEHNR and CDR2 as FQNEAQ (reference sequence). V gave up 6 bases and J gave up 2 bases, with 10 bases separating them. This CDR3 reads CASRGTLNTGELFF. In DNA form, the CDR3 reads TGTGCCAGCAGGGGGACACTTAACACCGGGGAGCTGTTTTTT.

This clone has just one count. The CDR3 is CASSRDRGRNEQYF. For the CDR3, the DNA is TGTGCCAGCAGCCGGGACAGGGGTAGGAACGAGCAGTACTTC. The V call is TRBV2, the J call TRBJ2-7; 10 nucleotides agree with TRBD1. From germline, CDR1 is SNHLY and CDR2 FYNNEI. The ends lost 6 bases at V and 5 bases at J; junction bases unmatched: 7. The CDR3 contains 14 residues.

The chain combines TRBV5-8 with TRBJ1-1; D perhaps matches TRBD1 (5 bases). Germline V gene lookup returns CDR1 SGHTS and CDR2 YDEGEE. The CDR3 is 14 residues long. V was cut by 0 bases and J by 7 bases, with 13 bases left in between. Written as DNA, the CDR3 is TGTGCCAGCAGCTTGGAGCTAGGGGAGGATGAAGCTTTCTTT. This translates into CASSLELGEDEAFF.

This clone was detected a few times. The chain combines TRBV7-9 with TRBJ2-1; 9 bases are a match to TRBD1. The CDR3 is 16 residues long. V was pared by 4 bases and J by 6 bases, with 10 bases of the junction left unmatched. CDR1 is SEHNR, CDR2 FQNEAQ, per germline (reference sequence). The CDR3 DNA reads TGTGCCAGCAGCTCCTCCTTGGACAGGGGATTCAATGAGCAGTTCTTC. As protein: CASSSSLDRGFNEQFF.

Of note for this clone: One end of the junction varies from germline; a read error may be responsible. CDR3 coding DNA: TGTGCCAGCTCACCACTCACGTCCAACTATGTCTACACCTTC. It is translated as CASSPLTSNYVYTF. This chain connects TRBV18 to TRBJ1-2; no firm D call. The germline CDR1 and CDR2 sequences are KGHSH and LQKENI. The CDR3 contains 14 residues.

This chain links TRBV4-1 with TRBJ2-3; D possibly corresponds to TRBD1 (6 bases). The V and J ends lost 4 bases and 2 bases respectively, with 13 bases between them. Per germline, CDR1 MGHRA and CDR2 YSYEKL. The CDR3 spans 15 residues. CDR3 in amino acids: CASSPRTVSTDTQYF. Here the CDR3 DNA reads TGCGCCAGCAGCCCTAGGACAGTTTCCACAGATACGCAGTATTTT.

This chain links TRBV27 with TRBJ2-2; 10 nucleotides agree with TRBD1. This CDR3 region has 14 residues. Per the germline V gene, CDR1 is MNHEY and CDR2 is SMNVEV (reference sequence). The CDR3 sequence: CACKGTGVAGELFF. CDR3 bases: TGTGCTTGCAAAGGGACAGGGGTTGCCGGGGAGCTGTTTTTT.

The rearrangement uses TRBV6-6 and TRBJ2-3, with D possibly matching TRBD2 (7 bases). The CDR3 contains 16 residues. Looked up from germline, CDR1 is MNHNY and CDR2 is SVGAGI (reference sequence). The ends were cut back, 2 bases at V and 6 bases at J, with 18 bases in the middle. The CDR3 protein is CASSYQSGGQEDTQYF. Written as DNA, the CDR3 is TGTGCCAGCAGTTACCAATCCGGGGGGCAGGAGGATACGCAGTATTTT.

V and J are TRBV10-3 and TRBJ2-3, with unresolved D. V lost 3 bases to trimming and J lost 3 bases, with 4 bases between them. Germline V CDR1 and CDR2: ENHRY, SYGVKD. The CDR3 is 12 residues long. This CDR3 reads CAISDRTDTQYF. The CDR3, as DNA: TGTGCCATCAGTGACAGGACAGATACGCAGTATTTT.

This sequence joins TRBV11-2 and TRBJ2-7; the D gene could be TRBD1 or TRBD2 (5 bases each). The V and J ends lost 1 base and 2 bases respectively, with 9 bases between them. The germline CDR1 and CDR2 sequences are SGHAT and FQNNGV. This CDR3 has 14 amino acids. This CDR3 is CASSLVGTAYEQYF. CDR3 coding DNA: TGTGCCAGCAGCTTAGTAGGGACGGCCTACGAGCAGTACTTC.

In the case of this clone: Other DNA variants within this sample encode the same CDR3. The rearrangement uses TRBV6-1 and TRBJ1-2; TRBD1 might be the D (6 bases). The germline CDR1 and CDR2 sequences are MNHNS and SASEGT. V lost 5 bases and J 4 bases, leaving 14 bases between the germline ends. The CDR3 spans 14 residues. The CDR3 nucleotides are TGTGCCAGCAGTCGCGACAGGAGCGGCTATGGCTACACCTTC. Translating gives CASSRDRSGYGYTF.

J is TRBJ1-5 and V is TRBV18; D unresolved. The germline gives CDR1 KGHSH, CDR2 LQKENI. V gave up 10 bases and J gave up 3 bases, with 13 bases separating them. The CDR3 sequence is 13 residues long. The CDR3 bases are TGTGCCACCAAGACCGGGCACAATCAGCCCCAGCATTTT. This sequence encodes CATKTGHNQPQHF.

This clone was counted a single time. The chain links TRBV5-1 to TRBJ2-5, with 11 bases that match TRBD2. V shed 2 bases, J shed 3 bases, and the junction held 6 bases outside the gene matches. The CDR3 is 16 residues long. Germline values: CDR1 SGHRS, CDR2 YFSETQ. CDR3 sequence (DNA): TGCGCCAGCAGCTTCCAACTAGCGGGGGATGAAGAGACCCAGTACTTC. This translates into CASSFQLAGDEETQYF.

This clone counts as large. This chain uses TRBV27 with TRBJ2-7, with D possibly TRBD1 on 6 matching bases. V lost 3 bases, J lost 4 bases, and 13 bases lay in between. Germline V lookup: CDR1 MNHEY, CDR2 SMNVEV (reference sequence). There are 14 residues in the CDR3. The CDR3 DNA sequence: TGTGCCAGCAGTTTGCAGGGGAGTATGTACGAGCAGTACTTC. It encodes CASSLQGSMYEQYF.

In its sample, this clone was seen a few times. The J gene is TRBJ1-6, the V gene TRBV11-2; D uncertain. This CDR3 region has 13 residues. Germline assignment: CDR1 SGHAT and CDR2 FQNNGV. Trimming removed 0 bases from V and 10 bases from J, with 7 bases in between. The CDR3, as DNA: TGTGCCAGCAGCTTAGAAGCAGCCTCACCCCTCCACTTT. Its translation is CASSLEAASPLHF.

The chain is built from TRBV5-1 and TRBJ2-1, with D perhaps TRBD2 (5 bases). Trimming removed 4 bases from V and 0 bases from J, with 11 bases in between. The V gene's germline CDR1 is SGHRS and CDR2 YFSETQ. There are 15 residues in the CDR3. The CDR3 DNA is TGCGCCAGCAGCCCCAGCGGCCCCTCCTACAATGAGCAGTTCTTC. This gives the protein CASSPSGPSYNEQFF.